Here is one T cell receptor (beta chain) with its context. The data were taken from a study of blood T cell repertoires in COVID-19. Germline assignment: CDR1 LNHDA and CDR2 SQIVND (reference sequence). V was cut by 5 bases and J by 7 bases, with 18 bases left in between. This CDR3 is built from 15 residues. Profiled with immunoSEQ multiplex PCR; TCRdb holds only in-frame clones, not every one. The sample contains approximately 300,000 clones, around 91% of which appear only once. Seattle cases were enrolled at active infection and followed longitudinally. The TCR originated in a woman between 40 and 55 years old with COVID-19, enrolled during active disease. Sequenced input: peripheral blood. The chain uses TRBV19 and TRBJ1-5; D gene ambiguous. In nucleotides, the CDR3 is TGTGCCAGTAGTTTATTCAGCCTCCCGGGACAGCCCCAGCATTTT. Its protein is CASSLFSLPGQPQHF.